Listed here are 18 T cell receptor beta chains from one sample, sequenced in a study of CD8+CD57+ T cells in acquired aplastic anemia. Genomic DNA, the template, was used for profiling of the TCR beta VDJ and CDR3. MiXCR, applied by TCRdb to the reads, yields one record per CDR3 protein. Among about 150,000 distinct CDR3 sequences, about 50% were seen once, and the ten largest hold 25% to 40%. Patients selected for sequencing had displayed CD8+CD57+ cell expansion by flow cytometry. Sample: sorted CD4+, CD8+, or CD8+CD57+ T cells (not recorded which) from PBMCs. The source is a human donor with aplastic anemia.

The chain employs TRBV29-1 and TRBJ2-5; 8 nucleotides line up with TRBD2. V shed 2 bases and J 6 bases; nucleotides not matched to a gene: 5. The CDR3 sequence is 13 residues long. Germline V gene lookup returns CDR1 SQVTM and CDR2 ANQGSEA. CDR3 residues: CSVELAGGQTQYF. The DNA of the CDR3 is TGCAGCGTTGAATTGGCGGGAGGTCAGACCCAGTACTTC.

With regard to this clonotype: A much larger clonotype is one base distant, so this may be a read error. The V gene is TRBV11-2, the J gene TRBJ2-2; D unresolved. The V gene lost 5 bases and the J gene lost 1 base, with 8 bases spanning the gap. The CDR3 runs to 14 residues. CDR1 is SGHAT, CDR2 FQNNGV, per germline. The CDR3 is CASSPAQNTGELFF. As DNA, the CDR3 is TGTGCCAGCAGCCCTGCGCAGAACACCGGGGAGCTGTTTTTT.

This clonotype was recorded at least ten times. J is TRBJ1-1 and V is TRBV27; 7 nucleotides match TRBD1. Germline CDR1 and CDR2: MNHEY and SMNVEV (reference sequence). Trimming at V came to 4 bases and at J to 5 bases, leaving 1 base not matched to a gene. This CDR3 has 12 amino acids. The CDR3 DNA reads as TGTGCCAGCAGTTCACAGGGGACTGAAGCTTTCTTT. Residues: CASSSQGTEAFF.

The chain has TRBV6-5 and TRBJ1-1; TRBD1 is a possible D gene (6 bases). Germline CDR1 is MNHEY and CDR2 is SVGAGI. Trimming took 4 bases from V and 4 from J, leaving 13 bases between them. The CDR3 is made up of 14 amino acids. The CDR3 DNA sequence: TGTGCCAGCAGTTCGACAGGTTGGGGCACTGAAGCTTTCTTT. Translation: CASSSTGWGTEAFF.

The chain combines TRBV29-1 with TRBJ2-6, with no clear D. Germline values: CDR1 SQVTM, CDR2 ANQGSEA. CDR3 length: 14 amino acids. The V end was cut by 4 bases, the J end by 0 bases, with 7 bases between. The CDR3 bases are TGCAGCGTTGTCATAAACTCTGGGGCCAACGTCCTGACTTTC. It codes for CSVVINSGANVLTF.

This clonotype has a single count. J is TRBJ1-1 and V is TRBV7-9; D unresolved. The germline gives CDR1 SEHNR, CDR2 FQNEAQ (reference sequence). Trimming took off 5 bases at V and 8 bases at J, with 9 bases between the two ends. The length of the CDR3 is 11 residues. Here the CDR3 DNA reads TGTGCCAGCAGCACCACAGTAGAAGCTTTCTTT. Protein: CASSTTVEAFF. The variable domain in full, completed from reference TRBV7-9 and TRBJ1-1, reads DTGVSQNPRHKITKRGQNVTFRCDPISEHNRLYWYRQTLGQGPEFLTYFQNEAQLEKSRLLSDRFSAERPKGSFSTLEIQRTEQGDSAMYLCASSTTVEAFFGQGTRLTVV.

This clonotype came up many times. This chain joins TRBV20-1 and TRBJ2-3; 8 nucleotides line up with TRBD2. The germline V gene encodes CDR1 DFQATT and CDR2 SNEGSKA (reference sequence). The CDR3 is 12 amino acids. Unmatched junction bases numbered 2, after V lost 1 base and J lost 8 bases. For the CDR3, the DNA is TGCAGTGCTAGAGTTAGCGGGGCTACGCAGTATTTT. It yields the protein CSARVSGATQYF.

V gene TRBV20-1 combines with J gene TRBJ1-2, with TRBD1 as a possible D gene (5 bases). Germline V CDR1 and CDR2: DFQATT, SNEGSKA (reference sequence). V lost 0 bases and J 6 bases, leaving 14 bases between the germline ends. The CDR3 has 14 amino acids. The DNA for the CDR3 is TGCAGTGCTAGAGATTCCTTGGGGCAGCATGGCTACACCTTC. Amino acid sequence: CSARDSLGQHGYTF.

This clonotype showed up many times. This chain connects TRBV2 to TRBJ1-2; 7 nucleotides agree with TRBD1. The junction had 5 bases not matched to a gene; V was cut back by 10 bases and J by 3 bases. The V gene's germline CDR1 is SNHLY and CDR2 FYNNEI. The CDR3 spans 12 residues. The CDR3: CANDREDYGYTF. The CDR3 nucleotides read TGTGCCAACGACAGGGAGGACTATGGCTACACCTTC.

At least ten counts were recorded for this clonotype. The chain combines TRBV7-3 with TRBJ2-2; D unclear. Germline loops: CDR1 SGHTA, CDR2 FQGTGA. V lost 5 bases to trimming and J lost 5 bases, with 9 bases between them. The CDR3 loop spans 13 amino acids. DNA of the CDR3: TGTGCCAGCAGCCTACGATCTACCGGGGAGCTGTTTTTT. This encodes CASSLRSTGELFF.

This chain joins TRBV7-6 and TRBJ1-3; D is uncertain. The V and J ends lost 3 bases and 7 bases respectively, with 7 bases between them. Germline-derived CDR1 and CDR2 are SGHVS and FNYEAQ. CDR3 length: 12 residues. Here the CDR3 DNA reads TGTGCCAGCAGCTTTAGATCTAACACCATATATTTT. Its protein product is CASSFRSNTIYF. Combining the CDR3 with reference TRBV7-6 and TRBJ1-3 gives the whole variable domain GAGVSQSPRYKVTKRGQDVALRCDPISGHVSLYWYRQALGQGPEFLTYFNYEAQQDKSGLPNDRFSAERPEGSISTLTIQRTEQRDSAMYRCASSFRSNTIYFGEGSWLTVV.

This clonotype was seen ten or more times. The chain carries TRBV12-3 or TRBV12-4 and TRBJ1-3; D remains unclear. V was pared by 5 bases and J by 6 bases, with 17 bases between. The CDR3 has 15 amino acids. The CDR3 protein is CASSLRWAGPNTIYF. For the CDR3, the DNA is TGTGCCAGCAGTCTCCGGTGGGCCGGACCAAACACCATATATTTT.

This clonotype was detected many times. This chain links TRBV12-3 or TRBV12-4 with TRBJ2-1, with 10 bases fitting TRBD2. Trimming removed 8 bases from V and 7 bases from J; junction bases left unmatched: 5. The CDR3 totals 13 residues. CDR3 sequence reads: CASEREGLNEQFF. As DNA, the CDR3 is TGTGCCAGCGAGCGGGAGGGCCTAAATGAGCAGTTCTTC.

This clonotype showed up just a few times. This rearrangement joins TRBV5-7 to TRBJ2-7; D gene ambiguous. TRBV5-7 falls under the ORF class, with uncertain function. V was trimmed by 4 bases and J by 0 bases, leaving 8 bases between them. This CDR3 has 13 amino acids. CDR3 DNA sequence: TGTGCCAGCAGCCCGGAGCCCTCCTACGAGCAGTACTTC. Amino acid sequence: CASSPEPSYEQYF.

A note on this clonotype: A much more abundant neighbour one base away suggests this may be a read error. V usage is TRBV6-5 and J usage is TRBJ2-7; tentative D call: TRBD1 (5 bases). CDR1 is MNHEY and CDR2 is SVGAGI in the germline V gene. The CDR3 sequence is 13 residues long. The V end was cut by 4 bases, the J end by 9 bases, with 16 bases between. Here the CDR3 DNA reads TGTGCCAGCAGTTCGGACATTTCAGGCGGGCAGTACTTC. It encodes CASSSDISGGQYF.

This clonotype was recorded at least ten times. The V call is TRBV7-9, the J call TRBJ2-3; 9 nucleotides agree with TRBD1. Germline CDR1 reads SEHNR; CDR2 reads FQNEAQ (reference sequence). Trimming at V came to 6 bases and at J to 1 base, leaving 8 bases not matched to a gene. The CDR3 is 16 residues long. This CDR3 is CASSPWGDRGTDTQYF. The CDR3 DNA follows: TGTGCCAGCAGTCCGTGGGGGGACAGGGGCACAGATACGCAGTATTTT.

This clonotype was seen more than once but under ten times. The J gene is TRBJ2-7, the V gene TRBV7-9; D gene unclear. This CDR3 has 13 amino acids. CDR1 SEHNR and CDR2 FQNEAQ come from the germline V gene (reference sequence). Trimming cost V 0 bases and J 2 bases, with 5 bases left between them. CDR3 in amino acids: CASSLAWPYEQYF. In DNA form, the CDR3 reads TGTGCCAGCAGCTTAGCATGGCCCTACGAGCAGTACTTC. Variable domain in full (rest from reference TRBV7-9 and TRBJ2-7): DTGVSQNPRHKITKRGQNVTFRCDPISEHNRLYWYRQTLGQGPEFLTYFQNEAQLEKSRLLSDRFSAERPKGSFSTLEIQRTEQGDSAMYLCASSLAWPYEQYFGPGTRLTVT.

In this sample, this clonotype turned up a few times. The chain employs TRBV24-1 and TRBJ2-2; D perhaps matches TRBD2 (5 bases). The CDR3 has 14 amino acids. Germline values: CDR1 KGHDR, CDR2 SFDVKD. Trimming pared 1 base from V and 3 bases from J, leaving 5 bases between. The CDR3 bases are TGTGCCACCAGTGATTTTAGCGACACCGGGGAGCTGTTTTTT. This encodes CATSDFSDTGELFF.